This T cell receptor (beta chain) was sequenced during a study of blood T cell repertoires in COVID-19. This CDR3 is 15 amino acids long. The V gene's germline CDR1 is LNHNV and CDR2 YYDKDF (reference sequence). J was trimmed by 6 bases and V by 3 bases; bases with no gene match: 6. This clone came up a few times. The method was immunoSEQ multiplex PCR; TCRdb's version includes in-frame clones alone and lacks a portion of them. The data hold under 200,000 clones, with 85% observed a single time. Sequencing was performed on peripheral blood. The chain carries TRBV15 and TRBJ2-1; 9 bases line up with TRBD2. This sequence originates from a woman aged 60 to 75 with COVID-19, enrolled during active disease. The chain's CDR3 is CATSRRIAGVNEQFF. CDR3 DNA: TGTGCCACCAGCAGGAGAATAGCGGGAGTCAATGAGCAGTTCTTC.